The 27 T cell receptor beta chains presented below share a single source sample, sequenced in a study of T cells in Graves' hyperthyroidism and ophthalmopathy (dated by TCRdb to the late 2010s). Library construction relied on multiplex PCR. The instrument was an Illumina HiSeq 2000. The TCR beta CDR3 regions were amplified from RNA transcripts. For the first round of RT-PCR on the TCR CDR3, the HTBI primer set was used together with the Qiagen OneStep RT-PCR kit. In TCRdb, the public reads were trimmed at Q25 with fastp and aligned with MiXCR, with productive beta chains retained. Each entry merges the rows of one CDR3 protein and shows their most common DNA and genes. This sample has around 280,000 distinct CDR3 sequences in its table, and 13% of those were observed once. Together, the top ten hold 6.5% to 10% of the sample. The sequenced material came from blood. The receptors stem from a woman aged 30 to 39 with Graves' hyperthyroidism that later progressed to Graves' ophthalmopathy.

This clonotype was picked up many times. The chain joins TRBV28 to TRBJ1-1; no firm D call. Per the germline V gene, CDR1 is MDHEN and CDR2 is SYDVKM. The V end lost 4 bases, the J end lost 4 bases, and 10 bases lay between the germline ends. The CDR3 is 13 residues long. The CDR3: CASSSQVFTEAFF. The CDR3 region has the DNA TGTGCCAGCAGTTCCCAGGTCTTCACTGAAGCTTTCTTT.

This clonotype was counted ten times or more. The chain links TRBV12-3 or TRBV12-4 to TRBJ1-5; D unresolved. The CDR3 is 12 residues long. Trimming removed 8 bases from V and 9 bases from J, with 14 bases in between. CDR3: CASGRAWRPQHF. The CDR3 nucleotides are TGTGCCAGCGGGAGGGCATGGAGGCCCCAGCATTTT.

This clonotype was found many times. The chain links TRBV2 to TRBJ2-5; 9 bases fit TRBD2. This CDR3 is 17 amino acids long. CDR1 and CDR2 (germline): SNHLY, FYNNEI. Trimming removed 6 bases from V and 5 bases from J; junction bases left unmatched: 16. The CDR3 region is CASRDPSSGSIGETQYF. CDR3 in DNA: TGTGCCAGCAGAGACCCTAGTAGCGGGAGTATTGGTGAGACCCAGTACTTC. Full variable domain (remainder filled in from reference TRBV2 and TRBJ2-5): EPEVTQTPSHQVTQMGQEVILRCVPISNHLYFYWYRQILGQKVEFLVSFYNNEISEKSEIFDDQFSVERPDGSNFTLKIRSTKLEDSAMYFCASRDPSSGSIGETQYFGPGTRLLVL.

This clonotype was observed at least ten times. V usage is TRBV28 and J usage is TRBJ2-3; 7 bases match TRBD2. The CDR3 totals 16 residues. V trimming: 4 bases; J trimming: 2 bases; junction bases outside the gene matches: 9. Per the germline V gene, CDR1 is MDHEN and CDR2 is SYDVKM. The chain's CDR3 is CASSSPSSGTTDTQYF. The CDR3 DNA sequence: TGTGCCAGCAGTTCACCCTCTAGCGGAACCACAGATACGCAGTATTTT.

Many counts were recorded for this clonotype. The chain employs TRBV6-2 or TRBV6-3 and TRBJ2-7; perhaps TRBD2 as D (5 bases). V lost 0 bases and J 4 bases, leaving 10 bases between the germline ends. The germline gives CDR1 MNHEY, CDR2 SVGEGT. The CDR3 is made up of 14 amino acids. Written as DNA, the CDR3 is TGTGCCAGCAGTTACTCGGGAGAGGCTTACGAGCAGTACTTC. Protein: CASSYSGEAYEQYF.

This clonotype was picked up a small number of times. This chain connects TRBV2 to TRBJ1-5; maybe TRBD1 (6 bases). The CDR3 runs to 15 residues. Germline V gives CDR1 SNHLY, CDR2 FYNNEI. The V gene lost 4 bases and the J gene lost 4 bases, with 14 bases spanning the gap. Here the CDR3 DNA reads TGTGCCAGCAGTGGCGGTCGAGGGGGGAATCAGCCCCAGCATTTT. Its protein product is CASSGGRGGNQPQHF.

To note about this clonotype: A much larger clone is a single base away; this may be a read error. The genes are TRBV7-6 and TRBJ2-1; D is possibly TRBD1 or TRBD2 (5 bases each). This CDR3 is built from 13 residues. The germline CDR1 and CDR2 sequences are SGHVS and FNYEAQ. CDR3 sequence reads: CANSNRGLGEQFF. The DNA for the CDR3 is TGTGCCAACAGCAATCGGGGCCTCGGGGAGCAGTTCTTC. The full variable domain, in which reference TRBV7-6 and TRBJ2-1 provide the parts outside the CDR3, is GAGVSQSPRYKVTKRGQDVALRCDPISGHVSLYWYRQALGQGPEFLTYFNYEAQQDKSGLPNDRFSAERPEGSISTLTIQRTEQRDSAMYRCANSNRGLGEQFFGPGTRLTVL.

This clonotype showed up many times. J is TRBJ1-4 and V is TRBV2; TRBD1 might be the D (6 bases). The CDR3 has 13 amino acids. Germline assignment: CDR1 SNHLY and CDR2 FYNNEI. The germline V and J ends were trimmed by 5 bases and 8 bases, with 12 bases remaining between them. CDR3 nucleotides: TGTGCCAGCAGTCGAGGGGACATCGAAAAACTGTTTTTT. This gives the protein CASSRGDIEKLFF.

J is TRBJ2-3 and V is TRBV27; unclear D gene. CDR1 MNHEY and CDR2 SMNVEV come from the germline V gene (reference sequence). CDR3 size: 14 residues. Trimming removed 3 bases from V and 5 bases from J, with 12 bases in between. CDR3 region: CASSFSIAEDTQYF. The DNA of the CDR3 is TGTGCCAGCAGTTTTTCCATCGCAGAAGATACGCAGTATTTT.

Turning to this clonotype: A junction end diverges from the germline sequence, so it may reflect a read error. The chain has TRBV5-1 and TRBJ2-1; TRBD1 aligns across 7 bases. The germline gives CDR1 SGHRS, CDR2 YFSETQ. The CDR3 runs to 17 residues. The CDR3 sequence is CASSRTLGGHDYNEQFF. The DNA for the CDR3 is TGTGCCAGCAGCCGTACATTAGGGGGCCACGATTACAATGAGCAGTTCTTC. Using reference TRBV5-1 and TRBJ2-1 for the parts outside the CDR3, the full variable domain is KAGVTQTPRYLIKTRGQQVTLSCSPISGHRSVSWYQQTPGQGLQFLFEYFSETQRNKGNFPGRFSGRQFSNSRSEMNVSTLELGDSALYLCASSRTLGGHDYNEQFFGPGTRLTVL.

This chain joins TRBV9 and TRBJ2-3; possible D gene TRBD1, 5 bases. Looked up from germline, CDR1 is SGDLS and CDR2 is YYNGEE. The CDR3 consists of 15 residues. Trimming took 4 bases from V and 9 from J, leaving 21 bases between them. In DNA form, the CDR3 reads TGTGCCAGCAGCTCCCCTGGGAATGGGGCTAAGACGCAGTATTTT. Its protein is CASSSPGNGAKTQYF.

The sample holds many counts of this clonotype. This chain connects TRBV6-2 or TRBV6-3 to TRBJ2-7; D unresolved. V lost 6 bases and J 3 bases, leaving 9 bases between the germline ends. Germline V gene lookup returns CDR1 MNHEY and CDR2 SVGEGT. The CDR3 length is 12 residues. CDR3 sequence reads: CASRSRFYEQYF. The CDR3 DNA reads TGTGCCAGCAGATCCCGTTTCTACGAGCAGTACTTC.

This clonotype was observed at least ten times. J is TRBJ1-2 and V is TRBV2; TRBD1 matches at 7 bases. This CDR3 comprises 16 residues. The germline V gene encodes CDR1 SNHLY and CDR2 FYNNEI. The J segment lost 4 bases and the V segment lost 3 bases, leaving 11 bases of the junction unmatched. CDR3 nucleotides: TGTGCCAGCAGTGACCCCCGGGGAGGGGGCTCCTATGGCTACACCTTC. It specifies CASSDPRGGGSYGYTF. Drawing the rest from reference TRBV2 and TRBJ1-2, the complete variable domain is EPEVTQTPSHQVTQMGQEVILRCVPISNHLYFYWYRQILGQKVEFLVSFYNNEISEKSEIFDDQFSVERPDGSNFTLKIRSTKLEDSAMYFCASSDPRGGGSYGYTFGSGTRLTVV.

This clonotype was picked up many times. The rearrangement links TRBV19 to TRBJ1-1; the D is unclear. The CDR3 sequence is 15 residues long. V was clipped by 4 bases and J by 3 bases, with 15 bases between them. CDR1 and CDR2 from the germline V gene are LNHDA and SQIVND (reference sequence). Written as DNA, the CDR3 is TGTGCCAGTAGTAAAGTAGGAGGTGCGGACACTGAAGCTTTCTTT. It encodes CASSKVGGADTEAFF. The full variable domain, its missing parts supplied by reference TRBV19 and TRBJ1-1, is DGGITQSPKYLFRKEGQNVTLSCEQNLNHDAMYWYRQDPGQGLRLIYYSQIVNDFQKGDIAEGYSVSREKKESFPLTVTSAQKNPTAFYLCASSKVGGADTEAFFGQGTRLTVV.

This clonotype was observed a few times. The J gene is TRBJ1-4, the V gene TRBV5-1, with a tentative D call TRBD1 (6 bases). CDR1 and CDR2 from the germline V gene are SGHRS and YFSETQ. The V and J ends lost 4 bases and 8 bases respectively, with 21 bases between them. The CDR3 length is 16 residues. CDR3 sequence: CASSGNLGAEGEKLFF. The CDR3 DNA sequence: TGCGCCAGCAGCGGCAACCTGGGGGCGGAGGGCGAAAAACTGTTTTTT.

This clonotype came up a few times. This chain joins TRBV7-3 and TRBJ2-3, with 13 bases matching TRBD2. The germline V gene encodes CDR1 SGHTA and CDR2 FQGTGA. J was trimmed by 0 bases and V by 5 bases; bases with no gene match: 5. CDR3 length: 17 residues. In DNA form, the CDR3 reads TGTGCCAGCAGCCAGGGACTAGCGGGACCTAGCACAGATACGCAGTATTTT. This encodes CASSQGLAGPSTDTQYF.

At least ten counts were recorded for this clonotype. The V call is TRBV27, the J call TRBJ2-7, with 8 bases lining up with TRBD1. Germline CDR1 is MNHEY and CDR2 is SMNVEV (reference sequence). The CDR3 covers 17 residues. The junction had 12 bases not matched to a gene; V was cut back by 3 bases and J by 2 bases. The CDR3 nucleotides read TGTGCCAGCAGTTTGTATTGGCGACAGGGGAGCGCCTACGAGCAGTACTTC. As protein: CASSLYWRQGSAYEQYF.

This clonotype has more than one count but fewer than ten. V usage is TRBV30 and J usage is TRBJ2-6; unclear D gene. V was trimmed by 2 bases and J by 0 bases, leaving 5 bases between them. The length of the CDR3 is 14 residues. Looked up from germline, CDR1 is GTSNPN and CDR2 is SVGIG (reference sequence). DNA for the CDR3: TGTGCCTGGAGTATGGGCTCTGGGGCCAACGTCCTGACTTTC. It encodes CAWSMGSGANVLTF.

V usage is TRBV28 and J usage is TRBJ1-1; D is undetermined. V was shortened by 2 bases and J by 1 base, with 14 bases between the two germline ends. The CDR3 consists of 16 residues. Germline V gene sequence: CDR1 MDHEN, CDR2 SYDVKM. The CDR3 here is CASSLGGVGANTEAFF. The CDR3 DNA follows: TGTGCCAGCAGTTTAGGCGGGGTAGGAGCGAACACTGAAGCTTTCTTT.

The sample holds many counts of this clonotype. The genes are TRBV28 and TRBJ2-1; 14 bases map to TRBD2. Germline lookup yields CDR1 MDHEN and CDR2 SYDVKM. CDR3 length equals 16 residues. Unmatched junction bases numbered 6, after V lost 5 bases and J lost 6 bases. In DNA form, the CDR3 reads TGTGCCAGCAGTCCCCCGACTAGCGGGAGGGCCAATGAGCAGTTCTTC. Protein: CASSPPTSGRANEQFF.

This clonotype was seen many times. The V and J genes are TRBV20-1 and TRBJ1-1, with D perhaps TRBD1 (5 bases). This CDR3 contains 13 residues. Germline values: CDR1 DFQATT, CDR2 SNEGSKA (reference sequence). The ends were cut back, 0 bases at V and 4 bases at J, with 9 bases in the middle. CDR3 coding DNA: TGCAGTGCTAGAGATGGGGGTATCACTGAAGCTTTCTTT. Its protein is CSARDGGITEAFF.

This clonotype was recorded many times. V usage is TRBV30 and J usage is TRBJ2-7, with TRBD1 matching 7 bases. The CDR3 extends over 16 amino acids. The junction had 14 bases not matched to a gene; V was cut back by 0 bases and J by 6 bases. The V gene's germline CDR1 is GTSNPN and CDR2 SVGIG (reference sequence). The CDR3 nucleotides are TGTGCCTGGAGTGTATTGAGTTGGAGGACAGGAGGCGAGCAGTACTTC. It specifies CAWSVLSWRTGGEQYF.

This clonotype was counted many times. The chain combines TRBV11-1 with TRBJ2-1; 8 positions match TRBD1. From germline, CDR1 is SGHAT and CDR2 FQDESV (reference sequence). J was trimmed by 2 bases and V by 3 bases; bases with no gene match: 0. The CDR3 sequence is 14 residues long. DNA of the CDR3: TGTGCCAGCAGCTTGGACAGGGCCTACAATGAGCAGTTCTTC. It specifies CASSLDRAYNEQFF.

This clonotype was seen ten or more times. The chain couples TRBV7-2 to TRBJ1-4, with 7 bases that match TRBD1. V was pared by 3 bases and J by 6 bases, with 7 bases of the junction left unmatched. Germline lookup yields CDR1 SGHTA and CDR2 FQGNSA. This CDR3 comprises 15 residues. CDR3 region: CASSFSGTAYEKLFF. The DNA for the CDR3 is TGTGCCAGCAGCTTCAGCGGGACAGCCTATGAAAAACTGTTTTTT. Full variable domain (missing parts from reference TRBV7-2 and TRBJ1-4): GAGVSQSPSNKVTEKGKDVELRCDPISGHTALYWYRQSLGQGLEFLIYFQGNSAPDKSGLPSDRFSAERTGGSVSTLTIQRTQQEDSAVYLCASSFSGTAYEKLFFGSGTQLSVL.

This clonotype came up a few times. This may arise from a read error, as a much more abundant clone is one base away. The chain is built from TRBV6-2 or TRBV6-3 and TRBJ1-1; D remains ambiguous. The CDR3 has 13 amino acids. The germline CDR1 and CDR2 sequences are MNHEY and SVGEGT. V dropped 7 bases and J dropped 1 base, with 10 bases sitting between them. The CDR3 region is CASTFWGNTEAFF. DNA of the CDR3: TGTGCCAGCACCTTCTGGGGGAACACTGAAGCTTTCTTT.

This clonotype was recorded at least ten times. The V and J genes are TRBV28 and TRBJ1-3; 8 bases are shared with TRBD1. Unmatched junction bases numbered 4, after V lost 5 bases and J lost 4 bases. The CDR3 consists of 14 residues. The germline V gene encodes CDR1 MDHEN and CDR2 SYDVKM. In nucleotides, the CDR3 is TGTGCCAGCAGTCAGGACAGGGAAGGAAACACCATATATTTT. Protein product: CASSQDREGNTIYF.

This clonotype was seen many times. This chain joins TRBV20-1 and TRBJ1-5; TRBD1 matches 8 bases. Germline assignment: CDR1 DFQATT and CDR2 SNEGSKA (reference sequence). V shed 2 bases and J 2 bases; nucleotides not matched to a gene: 20. The CDR3 covers 20 residues. CDR3 nucleotide sequence: TGCAGTGCTAGACCCATCCCCGGGACAGGACTTCTATTGGGCAATCAGCCCCAGCATTTT. It translates to CSARPIPGTGLLLGNQPQHF.